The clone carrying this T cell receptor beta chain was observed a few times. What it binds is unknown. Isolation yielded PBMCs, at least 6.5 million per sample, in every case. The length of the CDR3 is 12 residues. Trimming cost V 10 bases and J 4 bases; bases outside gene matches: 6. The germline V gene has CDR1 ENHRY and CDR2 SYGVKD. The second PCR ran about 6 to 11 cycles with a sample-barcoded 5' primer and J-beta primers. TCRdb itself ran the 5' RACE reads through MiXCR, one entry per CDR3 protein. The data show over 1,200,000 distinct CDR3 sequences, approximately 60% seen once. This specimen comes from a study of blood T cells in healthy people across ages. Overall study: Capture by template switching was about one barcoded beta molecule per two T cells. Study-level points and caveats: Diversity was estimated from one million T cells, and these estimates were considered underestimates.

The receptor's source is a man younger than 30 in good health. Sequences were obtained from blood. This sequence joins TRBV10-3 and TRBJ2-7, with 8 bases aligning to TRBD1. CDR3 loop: CATWTGRYEQYF. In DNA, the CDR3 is TGTGCCACCTGGACAGGGCGGTACGAGCAGTACTTC.